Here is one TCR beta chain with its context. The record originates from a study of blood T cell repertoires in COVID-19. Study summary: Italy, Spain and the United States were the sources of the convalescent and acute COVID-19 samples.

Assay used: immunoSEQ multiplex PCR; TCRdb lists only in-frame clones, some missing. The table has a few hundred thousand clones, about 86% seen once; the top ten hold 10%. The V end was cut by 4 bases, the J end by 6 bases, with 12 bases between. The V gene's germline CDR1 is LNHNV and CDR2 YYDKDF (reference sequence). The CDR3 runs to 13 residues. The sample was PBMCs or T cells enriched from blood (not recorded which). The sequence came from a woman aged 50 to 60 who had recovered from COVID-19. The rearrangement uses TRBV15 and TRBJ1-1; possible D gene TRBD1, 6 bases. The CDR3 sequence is CATSTGQTPEAFF. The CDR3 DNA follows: TGTGCCACCAGCACAGGACAGACCCCTGAAGCTTTCTTT.